This T cell receptor (beta chain) is from a study of control samples from healthy donors and cancer patients. The ends were cut back, 6 bases at V and 6 bases at J, with 15 bases in the middle. Germline lookup yields CDR1 MDHEN and CDR2 SYDVKM. The CDR3 spans 14 residues. Only in-frame clones appear in the TCRdb table, and some are missing; sequencing was by immunoSEQ multiplex PCR. The sample consists of some 140,000 clones, roughly 92% of them appearing once. The source material was blood. The rearrangement uses TRBV28 and TRBJ2-1; the D is unclear. This clonotype was obtained from a man aged 30-40 years in good health. The CDR3 region is CASSRTLLSNEQFF. For the CDR3, the DNA is TGTGCCAGCAGCCGCACCCTTCTAAGCAATGAGCAGTTCTTC.